This T cell receptor beta chain was documented in a study of T cells in Graves' hyperthyroidism and ophthalmopathy. The source material, RNA transcripts, was used to amplify TCR beta CDR3 regions. Researchers ran a first-round RT-PCR on the TCR CDR3 using the HTBI primer set. TCRdb called the multiplex PCR reads again in MiXCR, with one record for every CDR3 protein. Of hundreds of thousands of distinct CDR3 sequences in the sample, around 20% are singletons; the top ten hold 34%. Findings and limits, study-wide: Most thyroid clonotypes that were expanded above 0.001 also turned up in blood. Ophthalmopathy prediction by the model preceded onset by a median approximately 6.1 months. A model built on 13 V-J features separated ophthalmopathy from stable hyperthyroidism.

V was cut by 2 bases and J by 1 base, with 12 bases left in between. From germline, CDR1 is SGHDT and CDR2 YYEEEE. CDR3 size: 15 residues. This clonotype has only a few counts. Antigen specificity is unknown. The sequencing sample was made of blood. The J gene is TRBJ2-5, the V gene TRBV5-6; D may be TRBD2 (6 bases). This clonotype was obtained from a man aged 25 to 40 with Graves' ophthalmopathy. The CDR3 DNA reads as TGTGCCAGCAGCTTCGGGCAGGGAGGCCAAGAGACCCAGTACTTC. Translated, it gives CASSFGQGGQETQYF.